One sample yielded the 26 T cell receptor beta chains listed below, sequenced in a study of blood T cell repertoires in COVID-19. Assay: immunoSEQ multiplex PCR; the TCRdb copy retains only in-frame clones and omits some. The sample consists of more than 200,000 clones, 75% to 90% of them appearing once. The source material was peripheral blood. The receptors derive from a man aged 35 to 55 with acute or convalescent COVID-19.

The genes are TRBV30 and TRBJ2-3; 11 bases map to TRBD2. This CDR3 spans 13 amino acids. J gave up 13 bases and V 1 base, and 7 bases lay outside the gene matches. Per the germline V gene, CDR1 is GTSNPN and CDR2 is SVGIG (reference sequence). CDR3 loop: CAWSAPGLAAEYF. The CDR3 DNA sequence: TGTGCCTGGAGTGCCCCGGGACTAGCGGCAGAGTATTTT.

The V gene is TRBV11-3, the J gene TRBJ2-1; the match to TRBD2 covers 10 bases. The ends lost 3 bases at V and 3 bases at J; junction bases unmatched: 2. Germline CDR1 reads SGHNT; CDR2 reads YENEEA. The CDR3 has 15 residues. The CDR3 DNA is TGTGCCAGCAGCTTGGGGACTAGCGACTACAATGAGCAGTTCTTC. This gives the protein CASSLGTSDYNEQFF. Supplemented by reference TRBV11-3 and TRBJ2-1, the full variable domain reads EAGVVQSPRYKIIEKKQPVAFWCNPISGHNTLYWYLQNLGQGPELLIRYENEEAVDDSQLPKDRFSAERLKGVDSTLKIQPAELGDSAVYLCASSLGTSDYNEQFFGPGTRLTVL.

The rearrangement links TRBV3-1 (or the pseudogene TRBV3-2) to TRBJ1-2; TRBD1 is a possible D gene (5 bases). Trimming removed 1 base at V and 4 bases at J, with 13 bases between. The CDR3 is made up of 15 amino acids. Per germline, CDR1 LGHDT and CDR2 YNNKEL (reference sequence). The CDR3 coding sequence is TGTGCCAGCAGCCAAGTTTCGAGCGGGGGCTATGGCTACACCTTC. Translating gives CASSQVSSGGYGYTF.

This chain uses TRBV6-6 with TRBJ2-7; D gene ambiguous. Trimming shortened V by 6 bases and J by 3 bases, and 12 bases separated the two germline ends. CDR1 and CDR2 (germline): MNHNY, SVGAGI (reference sequence). The CDR3 is 13 residues long. The CDR3 sequence is CASSYDTGYEQYF. The CDR3, as DNA: TGTGCCAGCAGCTACGACACTGGCTACGAGCAGTACTTC.

CDR3 loop: CASTFLGAIGHIGELFF. As DNA, the CDR3 is TGTGCCAGCACCTTCTTGGGGGCGATCGGGCATATCGGGGAGCTGTTTTTT. The chain employs TRBV27 and TRBJ2-2; TRBD1 might be the D (6 bases). V gave up 7 bases and J gave up 7 bases, with 25 bases separating them. The germline CDR1 and CDR2 sequences are MNHEY and SMNVEV (reference sequence). This CDR3 region has 17 residues.

The chain joins TRBV20-1 to TRBJ2-3; D unresolved. This CDR3 has 11 amino acids. Per germline, CDR1 DFQATT and CDR2 SNEGSKA (reference sequence). Trimming left V 6 bases short and J 4 bases short, with 8 bases between. The DNA of the CDR3 is TGCAGTGCCTATCACGCAGATACGCAGTATTTT. The encoded protein is CSAYHADTQYF.

The genes are TRBV15 and TRBJ2-1; 10 bases map to TRBD2. Germline lookup yields CDR1 LNHNV and CDR2 YYDKDF (reference sequence). The trim removed 0 bases at V and 5 bases at J, leaving 7 bases unmatched. The CDR3 consists of 17 residues. The CDR3 DNA reads TGTGCCACCAGCAGAGAGCTAGCGGGGGACTCTCACAATGAGCAGTTCTTC. This gives the protein CATSRELAGDSHNEQFF.

The table lists this clone with a few counts. The chain links TRBV5-1 to TRBJ1-2, with a tentative D call TRBD1 (6 bases). Trimming pared 0 bases from V and 7 bases from J, leaving 13 bases between. There are 14 residues in the CDR3. Germline V lookup: CDR1 SGHRS, CDR2 YFSETQ. CDR3 sequence (DNA): TGCGCCAGCAGCTTGGACAGGGAAGAGGGTGGCTACACCTTC. Protein: CASSLDREEGGYTF. Based on the CDR3 plus reference TRBV5-1 and TRBJ1-2, the full variable domain is KAGVTQTPRYLIKTRGQQVTLSCSPISGHRSVSWYQQTPGQGLQFLFEYFSETQRNKGNFPGRFSGRQFSNSRSEMNVSTLELGDSALYLCASSLDREEGGYTFGSGTRLTVV.

This clone was observed a few times. CDR3 in amino acids: CAWSEGTYDQPQHF. DNA for the CDR3: TGTGCCTGGAGTGAGGGGACATATGATCAGCCCCAGCATTTT. The chain has TRBV30 and TRBJ1-5, with a tentative D call TRBD1 (6 bases). This CDR3 is 14 amino acids long. The germline CDR1 and CDR2 sequences are GTSNPN and SVGIG (reference sequence). V lost 1 base and J 5 bases, leaving 12 bases between the germline ends.

The chain recombines TRBV10-2 with TRBJ1-3; weak D call: TRBD1 (5 bases). This CDR3 has 13 residues. Germline V lookup: CDR1 WSHSY, CDR2 SAAADI. V dropped 8 bases and J dropped 8 bases, with 16 bases sitting between them. CDR3 protein: CASRFGGGDTIYF. The CDR3 region has the DNA TGCGCCAGCCGCTTCGGCGGGGGTGACACCATATATTTT.

The chain has TRBV19 and TRBJ2-3, with 8 bases that match TRBD1. Germline values: CDR1 LNHDA, CDR2 SQIVND (reference sequence). Trimming cost V 3 bases and J 0 bases; bases outside gene matches: 11. This CDR3 has 18 amino acids. The CDR3 region has the DNA TGTGCCAGTAGTATGGGAAGGACAGGGCGAGCTAGCACAGATACGCAGTATTTT. Translating gives CASSMGRTGRASTDTQYF.

The rearrangement links TRBV25-1 to TRBJ1-4, with a tentative D call TRBD1 (5 bases). The CDR3 extends over 13 amino acids. Germline V gene sequence: CDR1 MGHDK, CDR2 SYGVNS. V shed 8 bases and J shed 2 bases, with 9 bases lying between them. The DNA of the CDR3 is TGTGCCAGCGGGGGGGGGACTAATGAAAAACTGTTTTTT. Protein sequence: CASGGGTNEKLFF.

This rearrangement joins TRBV5-1 to TRBJ1-4; a weak D match, TRBD1 (6 bases). The length of the CDR3 is 16 residues. Deletions cut 5 bases from V and 5 bases from J, with 19 bases between. Germline values: CDR1 SGHRS, CDR2 YFSETQ. The DNA for the CDR3 is TGCGCCAGCAGAATATCCCGGGACATCAGGAATGAAAAACTGTTTTTT. It codes for CASRISRDIRNEKLFF.

This chain uses TRBV3-1 (or the pseudogene TRBV3-2) with TRBJ1-5; 9 bases agree with TRBD1. The CDR3 sequence is 19 residues long. V dropped 0 bases and J dropped 7; count of bases not matched to a gene: 16. Germline V gives CDR1 LGHDT, CDR2 YNNKEL (reference sequence). As DNA, the CDR3 is TGTGCCAGCAGCCAAGAAGGTCGACGGGACAGGGACGTCAGACAGCCCCAGCATTTT. Translation gives CASSQEGRRDRDVRQPQHF.

The rearrangement uses TRBV6-2 or TRBV6-3 and TRBJ2-7, with D possibly matching TRBD2 (5 bases). V lost 5 bases and J 2 bases, leaving 7 bases between the germline ends. The CDR3 runs 12 residues. Per the germline V gene, CDR1 is MNHEY and CDR2 is SVGEGT. The CDR3 is CASSPGTYEQYF. The CDR3 DNA sequence: TGTGCCAGCAGTCCGGGAACCTACGAGCAGTACTTC.

The chain uses TRBV7-8 and TRBJ1-2; D is unclear. CDR1 and CDR2 (germline): SGHVS, FQNEAQ. Trimming removed 10 bases at V and 2 bases at J, with 11 bases between. This CDR3 is 12 amino acids long. Here the CDR3 reads CATSPPNYGYTF. The CDR3 nucleotides read TGTGCCACTTCCCCCCCGAACTATGGCTACACCTTC.

CDR3 in amino acids: CASSLDRGTEAFF. The CDR3 DNA reads TGTGCCAGCAGCTTGGACAGGGGGACTGAAGCTTTCTTT. The chain uses TRBV7-9 and TRBJ1-1; the match to TRBD1 covers 10 bases. With 3 bases clipped from V and 5 bases from J, the junction kept 0 bases outside the gene matches. Germline-derived CDR1 and CDR2 are SEHNR and FQNEAQ (reference sequence). The CDR3 covers 13 residues.

The rearrangement links TRBV11-2 to TRBJ2-2; D is ambiguous. Germline lookup yields CDR1 SGHAT and CDR2 FQNNGV. The CDR3 is 13 residues long. V dropped 0 bases and J dropped 7 bases, with 6 bases sitting between them. CDR3 residues: CASSLEAIGELFF. The CDR3 DNA is TGTGCCAGCAGCTTAGAAGCGATCGGGGAGCTGTTTTTT. The entire variable domain, with the rest obtained from reference TRBV11-2 and TRBJ2-2, is as follows: EAGVAQSPRYKIIEKRQSVAFWCNPISGHATLYWYQQILGQGPKLLIQFQNNGVVDDSQLPKDRFSAERLKGVDSTLKIQPAKLEDSAVYLCASSLEAIGELFFGEGSRLTVL.

In this sample, this clone turned up a few times. The chain combines TRBV4-3 with TRBJ2-3; the D gene is possibly TRBD1 (5 bases). The germline V and J ends were trimmed by 0 bases and 2 bases, with 9 bases remaining between them. Germline values: CDR1 LGHNA, CDR2 YSLEER. There are 15 residues in the CDR3. CDR3: CASSQEGLNTDTQYF. The CDR3 nucleotides read TGCGCCAGCAGCCAAGAGGGGCTGAACACAGATACGCAGTATTTT.

CDR3 sequence (DNA): TGTGCCAGCAGCTACCAAAGACAGGGGTCCTACAATGAGCAGTTCTTC. Translating it yields CASSYQRQGSYNEQFF. The rearrangement links TRBV27 to TRBJ2-1, with 8 bases identical to TRBD1. CDR3 size: 16 residues. Germline V lookup: CDR1 MNHEY, CDR2 SMNVEV (reference sequence). The J segment lost 1 base and the V segment lost 6 bases, leaving 8 bases of the junction unmatched.

The chain combines TRBV6-1 with TRBJ2-1; 12 bases are a match to TRBD2. Per the germline V gene, CDR1 is MNHNS and CDR2 is SASEGT. V shed 3 bases and J 8 bases; nucleotides not matched to a gene: 11. This CDR3 is built from 17 residues. The CDR3 loop is CASSDPPRLAGVYEQFF. The CDR3 DNA sequence: TGTGCCAGCAGTGACCCGCCACGACTAGCGGGGGTGTATGAGCAGTTCTTC.

A note on this clone: This sample also contains other DNA sequences that code for the same CDR3. This sequence joins TRBV7-3 and TRBJ2-7, with 7 positions matching TRBD2. This CDR3 spans 15 amino acids. The trim removed 3 bases at V and 2 bases at J, leaving 7 bases unmatched. CDR1 and CDR2 (germline): SGHTA, FQGTGA. CDR3 amino acids: CASSLGGAGAYEQYF. CDR3 nucleotide sequence: TGTGCCAGCAGCTTGGGTGGGGCGGGGGCCTACGAGCAGTACTTC.

This clone was observed a handful of times. This sequence joins TRBV30 and TRBJ2-2; 14 nucleotides line up with TRBD2. Germline V gene lookup returns CDR1 GTSNPN and CDR2 SVGIG (reference sequence). The CDR3 runs 15 residues. J gave up 4 bases and V 3 bases, and 1 base lay outside the gene matches. In DNA, the CDR3 is TGTGCCTGGAGCGGACTAGCGGGGGGCACCGGGGAGCTGTTTTTT. It translates to CAWSGLAGGTGELFF.

This sequence joins TRBV7-9 and TRBJ1-2; D unclear. The germline V gene has CDR1 SEHNR and CDR2 FQNEAQ (reference sequence). The CDR3 runs to 16 residues. The V and J ends lost 5 bases and 0 bases respectively, with 16 bases between them. The CDR3 loop reads CASSPPGTESNYGYTF. In DNA form, the CDR3 reads TGTGCCAGCAGCCCCCCCGGTACAGAGTCTAACTATGGCTACACCTTC.

The chain carries TRBV6-1 and TRBJ1-5; D gene uncertain. Germline V gives CDR1 MNHNS, CDR2 SASEGT. Trimming cost V 0 bases and J 0 bases, with 6 bases left between them. The CDR3 covers 15 residues. CDR3 coding DNA: TGTGCCAGCAGTGAAGCTCCGGGTAGCAATCAGCCCCAGCATTTT. Residues: CASSEAPGSNQPQHF.

This chain uses TRBV3-1 (or the pseudogene TRBV3-2) with TRBJ2-3; 8 nucleotides agree with TRBD2. The CDR3 totals 16 residues. Germline V CDR1 and CDR2: LGHDT, YNNKEL (reference sequence). V lost 2 bases to trimming and J lost 7 bases; unmatched junction nucleotides: 11. DNA of the CDR3: TGTGCCAGCAGCCAAATAAAATCTAGCGGGCTGTATACGCAGTATTTT. Protein: CASSQIKSSGLYTQYF.